This T cell receptor (beta chain) emerged from a study of cytomegalovirus exposure and HLA in healthy donors. From germline, CDR1 is MDHEN and CDR2 SYDVKM. The CDR3 spans 11 residues. Trimming stripped 4 bases from V and 3 bases from J, with 4 bases between. The study ran its PCR with 60 Vbeta and 13 Jbeta primers. Assay: immunoSEQ multiplex PCR; the TCRdb copy retains only in-frame clones and omits some. The profile covers around 200,000 clones, with roughly 84% appearing a single time and around 1.2% taken by the ten largest. The sequence came from a girl aged 2 to 9 in good health and CMV-seropositive. The rearrangement uses TRBV28 and TRBJ2-7; D unresolved. Sequences were obtained from PBMCs. CDR3 sequence (DNA): TGTGCCAGCAGTTCCTACTACGAGCAGTACTTC. Its protein product is CASSSYYEQYF.